One T cell receptor beta chain is described in this entry. This sample was included in a study of T cells after yellow fever vaccination. Making TCR cDNA involved 5'RACE template switching, which added UMIs and a universal primer site. TCRdb re-derived calls from the 5' RACE reads in MiXCR, one entry per CDR3 protein. The sample has approximately 260,000 distinct CDR3 sequences, over 10% seen once; the top ten hold roughly 0.5%. The sequence derives from a man aged 30-40 years who received the YFV17D yellow fever vaccine. Sequences were derived from CD4+ T cells sorted from PBMCs, sampled 45 days after the yellow fever booster vaccination.

The CDR3 coding sequence is TGTGCCAGCAGCTTGGAACTCCGCGGCGGCGAGCAGTACTTC. Amino acids: CASSLELRGGEQYF. J is TRBJ2-7 and V is TRBV5-4; D is unclear. V lost 0 bases, J lost 6 bases, and 13 bases lay in between. The germline V gene has CDR1 SGHNT and CDR2 YYREEE (reference sequence). CDR3 length: 14 amino acids. The variable domain in full, with the rest retrieved from reference TRBV5-4 and TRBJ2-7, is ETGVTQSPTHLIKTRGQQVTLRCSSQSGHNTVSWYQQALGQGPQFIFQYYREEENGRGNFPPRFSGLQFPNYSSELNVNALELDDSALYLCASSLELRGGEQYFGPGTRLTVT.